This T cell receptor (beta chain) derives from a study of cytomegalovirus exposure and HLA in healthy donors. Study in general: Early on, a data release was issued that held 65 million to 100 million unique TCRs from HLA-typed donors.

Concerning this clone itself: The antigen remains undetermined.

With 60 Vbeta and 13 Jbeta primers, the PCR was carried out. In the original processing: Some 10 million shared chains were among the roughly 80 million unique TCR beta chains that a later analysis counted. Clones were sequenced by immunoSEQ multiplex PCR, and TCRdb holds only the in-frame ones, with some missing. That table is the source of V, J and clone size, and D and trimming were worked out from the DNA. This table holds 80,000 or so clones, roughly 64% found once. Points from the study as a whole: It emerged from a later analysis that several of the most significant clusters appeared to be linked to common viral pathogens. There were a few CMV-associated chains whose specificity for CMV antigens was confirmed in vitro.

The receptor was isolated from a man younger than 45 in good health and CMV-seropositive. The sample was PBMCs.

The CDR3 DNA reads TGTGCCAGTAGTATAGTAAACAGCCAAGAGACCCAGTACTTC. The encoded protein is CASSIVNSQETQYF. This chain uses TRBV19 with TRBJ2-5; D remains unclear. Germline assignment: CDR1 LNHDA and CDR2 SQIVND (reference sequence). The V and J ends lost 1 base and 1 base respectively, with 7 bases between them. The CDR3 is 14 amino acids.